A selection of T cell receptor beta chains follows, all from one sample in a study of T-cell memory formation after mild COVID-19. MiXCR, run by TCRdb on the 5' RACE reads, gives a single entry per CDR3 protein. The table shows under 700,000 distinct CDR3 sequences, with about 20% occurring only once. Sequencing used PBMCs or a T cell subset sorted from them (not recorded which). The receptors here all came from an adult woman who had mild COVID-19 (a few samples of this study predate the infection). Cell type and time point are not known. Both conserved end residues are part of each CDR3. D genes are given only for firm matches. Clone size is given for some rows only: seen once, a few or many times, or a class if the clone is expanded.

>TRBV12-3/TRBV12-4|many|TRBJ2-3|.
TGTGCCAGCAGCTGGGCTCAGGCAGATACGCAGTATTTT
CASSWAQADTQYF
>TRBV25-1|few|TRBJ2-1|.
TGTGCCAGCAACCCTCTCGGAAGCTCCTACAATGAGCAGTTCTTC
CASNPLGSSYNEQFF
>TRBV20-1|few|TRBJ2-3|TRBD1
TGCAGTGCTAGCGGGACAGGCACAGATACGCAGTATTTT
CSASGTGTDTQYF
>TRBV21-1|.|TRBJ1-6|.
TGTGCCAGCAGCCCCCTCGCTGGGCAGAAGAATTCACCCCTCCACTTT
CASSPLAGQKNSPLHF
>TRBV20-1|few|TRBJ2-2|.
TGCAGTGCTCCACGACAGCCCGCGAACACCGGGGAGCTGTTTTTT
CSAPRQPANTGELFF
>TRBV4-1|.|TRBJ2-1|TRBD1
TGCGCCAGCAGCCAAGATCTGGGACAGGGGTTAGCGGTTGAGCAGTTCTTC
CASSQDLGQGLAVEQFF
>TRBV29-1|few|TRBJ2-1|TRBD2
TGCAGCGTCGCCCCGACTAGCGGGGCCTACAATGAGCAGTTCTTC
CSVAPTSGAYNEQFF
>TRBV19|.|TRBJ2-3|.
TGTGCCAGTAGTATATCCGGTAAAGATACGCAGTATTTT
CASSISGKDTQYF
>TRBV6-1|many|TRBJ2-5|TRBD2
TGTGCCAGCAGTGAGCGGGAGGAAGAGACCCAGTACTTC
CASSEREEETQYF
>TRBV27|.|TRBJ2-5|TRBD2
TGTGCCAGCAGTCCGACTAGCGGGAAGGGGGAGACCCAGTACTTC
CASSPTSGKGETQYF
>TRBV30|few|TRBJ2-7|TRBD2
TGTGCCTGGAGTACGGGGACTAGCGGGAGCTCCTACGAGCAGTACTTC
CAWSTGTSGSSYEQYF
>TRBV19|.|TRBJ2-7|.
TGTGCCAGTGCATCATCTGTGTGGGAGAGCTCCTACGAGCAGTACTTC
CASASSVWESSYEQYF
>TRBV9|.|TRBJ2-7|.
TGTGCCAGCAGCGTAGGACAAGGGGGCTACGAGCAGTACTTC
CASSVGQGGYEQYF
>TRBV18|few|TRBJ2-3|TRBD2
TGTGCCAGCTCACCGACACTAGCGATAAGCACAGATACGCAGTATTTT
CASSPTLAISTDTQYF
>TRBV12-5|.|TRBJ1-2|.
TGTGCTAGTGGTTTGGTTGGACCCATCGGAACAGGGAGCTATGGCTACACCTTC
CASGLVGPIGTGSYGYTF
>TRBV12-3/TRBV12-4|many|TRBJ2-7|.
TGTGCCAGCAGCTTTTCCGGCTACGAGCAGTACTTC
CASSFSGYEQYF
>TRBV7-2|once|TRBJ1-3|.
TGTGCCAGCAGCTTATCGGGGATCTCTGGAAACACCATATATTTT
CASSLSGISGNTIYF